This note documents a single T cell receptor beta chain sequence. The sample originates from a study of T cells in tuberculosis. On the study more broadly: A South African cohort included IGRA-negative adolescents, latently infected IGRA-positive adolescents and adults with active tuberculosis.

Libraries were prepared by immunoSEQ multiplex PCR; TCRdb keeps only in-frame clonotypes and omits some of them. The sample has under 25,000 clones, about 97% seen once. Germline trimming cut 3 bases from V and 4 bases from J; bases unmatched to any gene: 13. CDR1 KGHSH and CDR2 LQKENI come from the germline V gene. This CDR3 is built from 17 residues. V usage is TRBV18 and J usage is TRBJ1-1; 8 positions match TRBD1. Source material: PBMCs. This receptor was obtained from a donor aged 10 to 29 with latent tuberculosis or without tuberculosis infection. The CDR3 here is CASSPLRSNRGSTEAFF. The CDR3 DNA is TGTGCCAGCTCACCCCTCAGAAGCAACAGGGGGAGCACTGAAGCTTTCTTT.